This entry is about one TCR beta chain. A constant-region primer primed TCR beta cDNA synthesis from 400 to 550 ng of total RNA. It was through three nested multiplex PCR rounds of slightly modified ARM-PCR that TCR beta libraries arose. A C-beta reverse primer was combined with TRBV1-TRBV30 forward primers in the first two PCR rounds, and each round had roughly 11 cycles. TCRdb itself ran the multiplex PCR reads through MiXCR, one entry per CDR3 protein. Here the sample spans about 100,000 distinct CDR3 sequences, more than 65% being singletons. The data stem from a study of tumor-infiltrating lymphocytes in primary liver carcinoma. Investigators took RNA and DNA out together from 20-30 mg of unsorted bulk tissue. The CDR3 sequence is 15 residues long. V was pared by 10 bases and J by 4 bases, with 19 bases between.

Specimen: liver tumor tissue from sampling region 2. Subset of the sample: tumor region T2, inferior pole. This chain connects TRBV12-3 or TRBV12-4 to TRBJ2-2; D is unresolved. This clonotype originated in a woman aged 55-69 years with primary liver carcinoma and hepatitis B virus infection. CDR3 sequence reads: CANNKRKTSTGELFF. The CDR3 nucleotides are TGTGCCAACAACAAAAGGAAAACCTCCACCGGGGAGCTGTTTTTT.